This T cell receptor beta chain was sequenced during a study of blood T cell repertoires in COVID-19 (dated by TCRdb to the early 2020s). Background on the whole study: Samples covering the acute and convalescent phases of COVID-19 were provided by collaborators in the United States, Italy and Spain. The prospective study material was composed of cDNA or gDNA derived from T cells, B-cell-depleted T cells, or PBMCs. Subjects who had been exposed to COVID-19, were actively infected with it, or had recovered from it provided the deeply sampled blood TCRbeta repertoires that made up the dataset. A freely available public database, intended as a resource for researchers studying the immune response to SARS-CoV-2, is where the repertoires were released. Samples were obtained from the ongoing ImmuneRACE study (first 160 participants) and from 1,000 to 1,500 subjects provided by 6 global collaborators. Nearly every sample came with metadata listing a de-identified subject ID, COVID-19 status, age in years and sex. Where available, HLA class I and class II types were obtained from metadata supplied by the sample provider rather than from assay-based typing.

Here is what the overall study found, with its caveats: The quantity of clinical and demographic metadata differed by source and by participant and was supplied without curation.

Enrolling through a virtual design, the prospective study's participants ranged in age from roughly 18 to 100 years and lived across roughly 23 United States geographic areas. Cohort assignment in the prospective study relied on participant-reported clinical history from a screening survey and a study questionnaire. In the prospective study, whole blood, serum and a nasopharyngeal or oropharyngeal swab were collected from each participant by mobile phlebotomists. Participants in the prospective study had the option to provide additional blood draws and questionnaires over a roughly 2-month period. Before DNA extraction, blood samples from the prospective study were shipped at room temperature or frozen. TCRbeta CDR3 regions were amplified from genomic DNA using the immunoSEQ Assay, a bias-controlled multiplex PCR. The paper's data handling went like this. The number of nucleated cells in each sample was estimated from the amplification of reference gene primers within the assay. To quantify the absolute abundance of each unique TCRbeta CDR3 rearrangement, sequence reads were collapsed and filtered. Productive Simpson clonality was computed per sample as the square root of Simpson's diversity index over productive rearrangements. Drawn from immuneACCESS, this table holds only the in-frame rearrangements with V and J called that TCRdb kept. Clones are partly lost; checked studies trace under half to an unresolved V gene and leave the rest unexplained. The DNA was the basis for D and trimming; V, J and clone size are from that table. For this sample the table gives roughly 430,000 clones, of which roughly 86% were detected only once. The ten largest clones take up approximately 2.1% of the sample.

As for this clone: What this receptor recognizes is not known. No qualities accompany the bases; no much larger clone lies one base away.

For this chain, trimming is 2 bases at the V end and 4 bases at the J end, and the number of junction bases without a gene match is 8. Including cysteine and phenylalanine, the CDR3 has 14 amino acids. Of all the DNA, just the CDR3 is kept, 42 bases in frame from base 1. Looking up the germline V gene (reference sequence) yields CDR1 GTSNPN and CDR2 SVGIG. The material sequenced was PBMCs or T cells enriched from blood (not recorded which). The sequence was obtained from a woman aged 40-49 years with acute COVID-19. The sequence links TRBV30 to TRBJ2-7, and TRBD1 matches 7 of the central bases. The nucleotides are TGTGCCTGGAGTCCTACCGGGACAGATTACGAGCAGTACTTC. It specifies CAWSPTGTDYEQYF.